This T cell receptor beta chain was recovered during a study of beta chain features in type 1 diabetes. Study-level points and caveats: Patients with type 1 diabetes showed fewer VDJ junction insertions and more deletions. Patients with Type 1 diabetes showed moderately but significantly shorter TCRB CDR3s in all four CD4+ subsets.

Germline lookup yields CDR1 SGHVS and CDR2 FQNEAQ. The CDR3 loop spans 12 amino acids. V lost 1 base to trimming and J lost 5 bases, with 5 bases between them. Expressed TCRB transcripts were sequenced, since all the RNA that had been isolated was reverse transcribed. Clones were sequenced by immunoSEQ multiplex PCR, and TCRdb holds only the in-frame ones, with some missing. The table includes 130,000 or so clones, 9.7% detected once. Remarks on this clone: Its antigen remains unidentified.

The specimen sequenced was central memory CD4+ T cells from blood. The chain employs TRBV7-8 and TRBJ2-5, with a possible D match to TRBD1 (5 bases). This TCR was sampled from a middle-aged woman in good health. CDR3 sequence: CASSLDRETQYF. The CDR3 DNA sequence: TGTGCCAGCAGCTTAGACAGGGAGACCCAGTACTTC.